These 4 T cell receptor beta chains originate from one sample sequenced in a study of blood T cell repertoires in COVID-19. Clones were sequenced by immunoSEQ multiplex PCR, and TCRdb holds only the in-frame ones, with some missing. The repertoire has 85,000 to 95,000 clones, 89% of them found once; the top ten carry less than 6.5%. Sample: peripheral blood. Source of these receptors: a woman of 80 years or more with active COVID-19.

The genes are TRBV7-8 and TRBJ2-7; 10 bases fit TRBD1. Trimming took 1 base from V and 3 from J; bases not matched to a gene: 6. CDR1 is SGHVS, CDR2 FQNEAQ, per germline. The CDR3 is 16 residues long. The CDR3 loop reads CASSLVGGQGDYEQYF. CDR3 nucleotides: TGTGCCAGCAGCTTAGTAGGTGGACAGGGGGACTACGAGCAGTACTTC.

The chain is built from TRBV12-3 or TRBV12-4 and TRBJ1-5; possible D gene TRBD1, 5 bases. V lost 6 bases to trimming and J lost 13 bases, with 16 bases between them. The CDR3 totals 12 residues. CDR3 residues: CASSRGGRSQHF. The CDR3 nucleotides read TGTGCCAGCAGCCGGGGGGGGAGGTCACAGCATTTT.

The chain uses TRBV21-1 and TRBJ2-5; TRBD2 is the table's D call, not checked against the DNA. TRBV21-1 has pseudogene status. The CDR3 loop spans 14 amino acids. CDR3 DNA sequence: TGTGCCAGCAGCCCTCACGGGGTCGGAGAGACCCAGTACTTC. It yields the protein CASSPHGVGETQYF.

The chain joins TRBV11-3 to TRBJ2-3; 9 bases agree with TRBD2. V shed 3 bases, J shed 5 bases, and the junction held 9 bases outside the gene matches. CDR3 length: 16 amino acids. From germline, CDR1 is SGHNT and CDR2 YENEEA. The CDR3 spells CASSFGGGRAKDTQYF. The DNA of the CDR3 is TGTGCCAGCAGCTTCGGAGGCGGGAGGGCCAAAGATACGCAGTATTTT.